The sequence of this T cell receptor beta chain was determined in a study of T cell repertoires in cytomegalovirus infection. Study at large: Alongside well-studied HLA-B-restricted CMV epitopes, recently identified HLA-C-restricted CMV epitopes were also used. Shared public TCR beta signatures pointed to both CMV infection and a matching HLA type. Study outcomes and limitations: Predominance within the ex vivo response was attributable to HLA-C-restricted CMV-specific TCR beta clonotypes.

Per germline, CDR1 SGHDN and CDR2 FVKESK. V was pared by 4 bases and J by 1 base, with 12 bases of the junction left unmatched. The CDR3 totals 18 residues. Using its own MiXCR run on the reads, TCRdb lists one record per CDR3 protein. The top ten hold approximately 59% of the sample, which has around 230,000 distinct CDR3 sequences, around 35% seen once. On this clonotype itself: The antigen is not known.

The clonotype originates from a human donor in good health (CMV status not recorded). Some clones in this sample may be carry-over from other donors' samples. The source material was CD8+ T cells from cultured PBMCs, sampled from culture after CMV antigen stimulation. This chain connects TRBV14 to TRBJ2-5; 10 bases fit TRBD2. CDR3 sequence: CASSPNTPGLAAQETQYF. The CDR3 DNA follows: TGTGCCAGCAGCCCCAACACTCCCGGACTAGCGGCCCAAGAGACCCAGTACTTC.